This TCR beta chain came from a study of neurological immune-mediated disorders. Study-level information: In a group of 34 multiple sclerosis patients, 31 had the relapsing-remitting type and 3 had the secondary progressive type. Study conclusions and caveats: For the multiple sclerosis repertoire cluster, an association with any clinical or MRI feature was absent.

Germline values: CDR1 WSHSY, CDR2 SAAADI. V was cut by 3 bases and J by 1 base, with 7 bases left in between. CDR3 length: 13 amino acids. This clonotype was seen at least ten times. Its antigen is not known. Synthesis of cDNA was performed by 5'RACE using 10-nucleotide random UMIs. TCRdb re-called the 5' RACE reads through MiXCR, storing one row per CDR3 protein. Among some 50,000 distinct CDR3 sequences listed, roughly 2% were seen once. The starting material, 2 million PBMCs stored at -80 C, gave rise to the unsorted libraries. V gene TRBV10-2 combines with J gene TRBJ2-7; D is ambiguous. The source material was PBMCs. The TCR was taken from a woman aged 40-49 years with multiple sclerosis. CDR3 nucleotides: TGCGCCAGCAGTGAAGTCCAGTCCTACGAGCAGTACTTC. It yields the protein CASSEVQSYEQYF.